These T cell receptor beta chains were read from a single sample in a study of blood T cells in healthy people across ages. TCRdb independently ran MiXCR on the 5' RACE reads; one entry per CDR3 protein. The sample shows roughly 830,000 distinct CDR3 sequences, approximately 59% of them seen only once. The specimen sequenced was blood. All receptors come from a young man in good health. Both conserved end residues are part of each CDR3. The D gene is left open where the match is weak. Only some rows state a clone size, as once, few, many or a class for expanded clones.

TRBJ2-1 | TRBV20-1 | . | TRBD2 | TGCAGTGCTAGCGGGGGGGCGAACTACAATGAGCAGTTCTTC | CSASGGANYNEQFF
TRBJ2-1 | TRBV10-3 | . | . | TGTGCCATCAGTGAAGGTGATAGCAACAATGAGCAGTTCTTC | CAISEGDSNNEQFF
TRBJ1-2 | TRBV10-3 | . | . | TGTGCCATCTCGGGGTCTGACGGAATCTATGGCTACACCTTC | CAISGSDGIYGYTF
TRBJ2-6 | TRBV6-1 | . | . | TGTGCCAGCATGTCTCAGGGGCCCCCTGGGGCCAACGTCCTGACTTTC | CASMSQGPPGANVLTF
TRBJ2-7 | TRBV20-1 | once | TRBD1 | TGCCGTGCTAGAGATTTCCCGGGACAGGGGTGGCGCGAGCAGTACTTC | CRARDFPGQGWREQYF
TRBJ2-7 | TRBV7-8 | . | TRBD1 | TGTGCCAGCAGCGCAGGGGGTCGGGCCTACGAGCAGTACTTC | CASSAGGRAYEQYF
TRBJ1-2 | TRBV14 | . | . | TGTGCCAGCAGCCAAGAAAGGGCAGCGAGGGGGAACTATGGCTACACCTTC | CASSQERAARGNYGYTF
TRBJ2-1 | TRBV10-3 | few | . | TGTGCCATCAGTGAGCGACAGGATGGGCCCTACAATGAGCAGTTCTTC | CAISERQDGPYNEQFF
TRBJ1-1 | TRBV29-1 | once | . | TGCAGCGTTGATGGTAAGGGGGTGACTCCTGAAGCTTTCTTT | CSVDGKGVTPEAFF
TRBJ2-1 | TRBV5-1 | . | TRBD1 | TGCGCCAGCAGCTTGGCGAATACCGGGACAGGGCCATCGTTCTTC | CASSLANTGTGPSFF
TRBJ2-1 | TRBV28 | . | TRBD2 | TGTGCCAGCAGTTTAGGACTAGGAGTCTGGTATGAGCAGTTCTTC | CASSLGLGVWYEQFF
TRBJ2-5 | TRBV6-6 | . | TRBD2 | TGTGCCAGCAGCCGACCAACTAGCGGGGAACAGACCCAGTACTTC | CASSRPTSGEQTQYF
TRBJ1-2 | TRBV20-1 | . | TRBD1 | TGCAGCGTAGGACAGGGGGCCTATGGCTACACCTTC | CSVGQGAYGYTF
TRBJ2-3 | TRBV6-6 | . | TRBD2 | TGTGCCAGCAGTTACTCCCTAGCGGTGAGCACAGATACGCAGTATTTT | CASSYSLAVSTDTQYF
TRBJ2-4 | TRBV20-1 | . | . | TGCAGTGCTAGGCAGGCACTAGCCAAAAACATTCAGTACTTC | CSARQALAKNIQYF
TRBJ2-3 | TRBV25-1 | . | TRBD1 | TGTGCCAGCCGACTTACAGGGGGCGAAGTTGGAGATACGCAGTATTTT | CASRLTGGEVGDTQYF
TRBJ1-2 | TRBV7-2 | . | . | TGTGCCAGCAGCTTAGCTGCAGAAGTAAACTATGGCTACACCTTC | CASSLAAEVNYGYTF
TRBJ2-1 | TRBV7-8 | once | . | TGTGCCAGCAGCCCCTCTGGACAGCCCTACAATGAGCAGTTCTTC | CASSPSGQPYNEQFF
TRBJ1-5 | TRBV12-3/TRBV12-4 | . | . | TGTGCCAGCAGTTTCACTTATTCTAATCAGCCCCAGCATTTT | CASSFTYSNQPQHF
TRBJ2-7 | TRBV5-1 | . | TRBD1 | TGCGCCAGCAGCTTCAGGGGGTCTTCCCACGAGCAGTACTTC | CASSFRGSSHEQYF
TRBJ2-1 | TRBV28 | once | TRBD2 | TGTGCCAGCAGTACGAGACTAGCGATCAATGAGCAGTTCTTC | CASSTRLAINEQFF
TRBJ2-5 | TRBV5-1 | . | TRBD1 | TGCGCCAGCAGCATCTCGGGACAGGATCAAGAGACCCAGTACTTC | CASSISGQDQETQYF
TRBJ1-2 | TRBV6-1 | . | TRBD1 | TGTGCCAGCAGTGGTTCCGATGAGACAGGGAACTATGGCTACACCTTC | CASSGSDETGNYGYTF
TRBJ1-1 | TRBV6-5 | . | . | TGTGCCAGCAGTCCCCTCGCTAGGACTGAAGCTTTCTTT | CASSPLARTEAFF
TRBJ1-2 | TRBV20-1 | . | . | TGCAGTGCTAGAGATCTGGATGCCTATGGCTACACCTTC | CSARDLDAYGYTF
TRBJ2-1 | TRBV9 | . | TRBD2 | TGTGCCAGCAGCGCGATAGCGGGGGGGCACAATGAGCAGTTCTTC | CASSAIAGGHNEQFF
TRBJ2-7 | TRBV6-6 | few | TRBD2 | TGTGCCAGCAGTCAGACTGGGGGGGACGAGCAGTACTTC | CASSQTGGDEQYF
TRBJ2-7 | TRBV29-1 | . | TRBD1 | TGCAGCGTTGATTCAGGGGGCCTCCGCGAGCAGTACTTC | CSVDSGGLREQYF
TRBJ1-1 | TRBV6-1 | . | . | TGTGCCAGCACAAGGGCGGGGAGCACTGAAGCTTTCTTT | CASTRAGSTEAFF
TRBJ2-7 | TRBV6-4 | once | . | TGTGCCAGCACTCGCGGGGACGTTAGGCGGGTCGAGCAGTACTTC | CASTRGDVRRVEQYF
TRBJ1-5 | TRBV27 | . | . | TGTGCCAGCAGTCCCCGACCAATTAGCAATCAGCCCCAGCATTTT | CASSPRPISNQPQHF
TRBJ2-7 | TRBV12-3/TRBV12-4 | few | . | TGTGCCAGCAGTTTAGCGACACCGTACGAGCAGTACTTC | CASSLATPYEQYF
TRBJ2-5 | TRBV20-1 | . | TRBD2 | TGCAGTGCAATTAGCGGGGGGGCCAAAGAGACCCAGTACTTC | CSAISGGAKETQYF
TRBJ2-7 | TRBV10-3 | . | TRBD2 | TGTGCCACTCTCGATACGACTAGCGGGACTACCTACGAGCAGTACTTC | CATLDTTSGTTYEQYF
TRBJ2-3 | TRBV7-2 | . | . | TGTGCCAGCAGCTTAAACAGAATCCGCACAGATACGCAGTATTTT | CASSLNRIRTDTQYF
TRBJ2-2 | TRBV5-1 | once | . | TGCGCCAGCAGCATAACTGGAAGGAACACCGGGGAGCTGTTTTTT | CASSITGRNTGELFF
TRBJ2-1 | TRBV6-5 | . | TRBD1 | TGTGCCAGTCAGGGGGCGGGTATCAATGAGCAGTTCTTC | CASQGAGINEQFF
TRBJ1-1 | TRBV12-3/TRBV12-4 | few | TRBD1 | TGTGCCAGCAGTGTTACAGGGGGCACTGAAGCTTTCTTT | CASSVTGGTEAFF
TRBJ2-5 | TRBV20-1 | many | TRBD2 | TGCAGTGCCCCCCCAGGTAGCGGGGACTCGTACCAAGAGACCCAGTACTTC | CSAPPGSGDSYQETQYF
TRBJ2-4 | TRBV12-3/TRBV12-4 | few | . | TGTGCCAGCAGAGATAGGGGGGTTCCCAAAAACATTCAGTACTTC | CASRDRGVPKNIQYF
TRBJ2-7 | TRBV5-1 | . | TRBD1 | TGCGCCAGCAGCTTGGAGTGGACAGGGGACTACGAGCAGTACTTC | CASSLEWTGDYEQYF
TRBJ2-1 | TRBV7-9 | few | . | TGTGCCAGCAGCGATAGCTCCTATGAGCAGTTCTTC | CASSDSSYEQFF
TRBJ2-7 | TRBV28 | . | TRBD1 | TGTGCCAGCAGTTTATCCCCAGGGGGTAGGTACGAGCAGTACTTC | CASSLSPGGRYEQYF
TRBJ2-2 | TRBV10-3 | . | . | TGTGCCATCAGTGGGATATACGGATCCGGGGAGCTGTTTTTT | CAISGIYGSGELFF
TRBJ2-1 | TRBV12-3/TRBV12-4 | . | . | TGTGCCAGCAGTTTAGTCCCAGGGACTTATCATGGGGATGAGCAGTTCTTC | CASSLVPGTYHGDEQFF
TRBJ2-3 | TRBV10-3 | . | TRBD1 | TGTGCCATCAGTGAGTTCGGTCGGGACAGCCGCACAGATACGCAGTATTTT | CAISEFGRDSRTDTQYF